One and the same sample provided the 24 T cell receptor beta chains below, sequenced in a study of T cells after posttransplantation cyclophosphamide. Some clones are missing from TCRdb's copy, which holds only in-frame ones; the method was immunoSEQ multiplex PCR. The data hold about 4,800 clones, with around 70% observed a single time. Busulfan-fludarabine conditioning, marrow transplant, and cyclophosphamide on days +3 and +4 were administered. This specimen was PBMCs, taken 362 days after allogeneic stem cell transplant with posttransplant cyclophosphamide. These receptor sequences come from a male patient aged 55-69 years who received an allogeneic stem cell transplant from an unrelated donor, was CMV-positive, and had acute GVHD only. Some T cells may possibly be graft donor cells.

The genes are TRBV5-8 and TRBJ1-3; 8 nucleotides match TRBD1. CDR3 size: 15 residues. The germline gives CDR1 SGHTS, CDR2 YDEGEE. V trimming: 2 bases; J trimming: 1 base; junction bases outside the gene matches: 2. Here the CDR3 DNA reads TGTGCCAGCAGCTTACGGACAGGGTCTGGAAACACCATATATTTT. It specifies CASSLRTGSGNTIYF.

The genes are TRBV5-4 and TRBJ2-3, with D maybe TRBD1 (5 bases). With 7 bases removed from V and 2 bases from J, the gap between germline ends came to 17 bases. Looked up from germline, CDR1 is SGHNT and CDR2 is YYREEE (reference sequence). CDR3 length: 15 residues. CDR3 bases: TGTGCCAGCTTCTACAGGAGTCCATCCACAGATACGCAGTATTTT. This codes for CASFYRSPSTDTQYF.

The V call is TRBV6-6, the J call TRBJ2-7; TRBD2 matches at 9 bases. Germline values: CDR1 MNHNY, CDR2 SVGAGI (reference sequence). The V and J ends lost 7 bases and 2 bases, in that order; junction bases with no gene match: 3. The CDR3 has 13 amino acids. The CDR3 spells CASTAGGTYEQYF. The CDR3 DNA is TGTGCCAGCACGGCGGGAGGGACCTACGAGCAGTACTTC.

The J gene is TRBJ1-5, the V gene TRBV7-2; D is unclear. Trimming pared 3 bases from V and 4 bases from J, leaving 10 bases between. The CDR3 has 14 amino acids. CDR1 SGHTA and CDR2 FQGNSA come from the germline V gene. Here the CDR3 reads CASSLGSGNQPQHF. The CDR3, as DNA: TGTGCCAGCAGCTTGGGGAGCGGAAATCAGCCCCAGCATTTT. The variable domain in full, completed from reference TRBV7-2 and TRBJ1-5, reads GAGVSQSPSNKVTEKGKDVELRCDPISGHTALYWYRQSLGQGLEFLIYFQGNSAPDKSGLPSDRFSAERTGGSVSTLTIQRTQQEDSAVYLCASSLGSGNQPQHFGDGTRLSIL.

The CDR3 nucleotides read TGTGCCAGCATGTCGGTTTATAGCAATCAGCCCCAGCATTTT. Translating gives CASMSVYSNQPQHF. This chain connects TRBV2 to TRBJ1-5; D is ambiguous. Germline CDR1 is SNHLY and CDR2 is FYNNEI. Trimming took off 7 bases at V and 0 bases at J, with 10 bases between the two ends. The CDR3 extends over 14 amino acids. Full variable domain (rest looked up from reference TRBV2 and TRBJ1-5): EPEVTQTPSHQVTQMGQEVILRCVPISNHLYFYWYRQILGQKVEFLVSFYNNEISEKSEIFDDQFSVERPDGSNFTLKIRSTKLEDSAMYFCASMSVYSNQPQHFGDGTRLSIL.

This clone came up once. The CDR3 loop reads CASSPGGTAYEQYF. CDR3 nucleotide sequence: TGTGCCAGCTCACCTGGAGGGACAGCCTACGAGCAGTACTTC. The chain links TRBV18 to TRBJ2-5; possible D gene TRBD1, 7 bases. TRBJ2-7 matches the DNA end more closely, so the J call is doubtful. Germline V gives CDR1 KGHSH, CDR2 LQKENI. CDR3 size: 14 residues.

The rearrangement joins TRBV4-3 to TRBJ1-4, with a possible D match to TRBD1 (6 bases). The CDR3 has 15 residues. Trimming removed 1 base at V and 8 bases at J, with 14 bases between. Germline-derived CDR1 and CDR2 are LGHNA and YSLEER. The CDR3 bases are TGCGCCAGCAGCCAAGCGACAGGACCGCGGGAAAAACTGTTTTTT. It encodes CASSQATGPREKLFF.

The V and J genes are TRBV25-1 and TRBJ2-7, with a tentative D call TRBD2 (6 bases). The CDR3 spans 14 residues. In germline, CDR1 is MGHDK, CDR2 SYGVNS. Trimming shortened V by 1 base and J by 3 bases, and 10 bases separated the two germline ends. The CDR3 sequence is CASSEFGRDYEQYF. In nucleotides, the CDR3 is TGTGCCAGCAGTGAATTTGGGCGGGACTACGAGCAGTACTTC.

V is TRBV5-1 and J is TRBJ2-3; 9 bases are a match to TRBD2. The trim removed 2 bases at V and 5 bases at J, leaving 9 bases unmatched. This CDR3 comprises 16 residues. Germline V gene sequence: CDR1 SGHRS, CDR2 YFSETQ. CDR3 DNA: TGCGCCAGCAGCTTTGAAGCGGGGGGACATGGAGATACGCAGTATTTT. Its protein product is CASSFEAGGHGDTQYF.

The J gene is TRBJ1-4, the V gene TRBV25-1; D ambiguous. The CDR3 sequence is 15 residues long. Germline V gene data show CDR1 as MGHDK and CDR2 as SYGVNS. V lost 4 bases, J lost 0 bases, and 9 bases lay in between. DNA for the CDR3: TGTGCCAGCAGTGCCCGGGGAGCAACTAATGAAAAACTGTTTTTT. The encoded protein is CASSARGATNEKLFF.

This chain links TRBV6-1 with TRBJ2-7, with D perhaps matching TRBD1 (6 bases). From germline, CDR1 is MNHNS and CDR2 SASEGT. The ends were cut back, 5 bases at V and 6 bases at J, with 17 bases in the middle. The CDR3 consists of 14 residues. CDR3 amino acids: CASSTGQSSSEQYF. CDR3 sequence (DNA): TGTGCCAGCAGTACGGGACAATCCAGCTCCGAGCAGTACTTC.

This chain uses TRBV6-5 with TRBJ2-1, with 12 positions matching TRBD2. V trimming: 0 bases; J trimming: 10 bases; junction bases outside the gene matches: 4. The CDR3 runs to 15 residues. The germline CDR1 and CDR2 sequences are MNHEY and SVGAGI. This CDR3 reads CASSYSASGREEQFF. In DNA, the CDR3 is TGTGCCAGCAGTTACTCGGCTAGCGGGAGGGAGGAGCAGTTCTTC.

The chain combines TRBV6-5 with TRBJ2-7; tentative D call: TRBD2 (5 bases). Trimming removed 6 bases at V and 0 bases at J, with 12 bases between. The CDR3 spans 14 residues. In germline, CDR1 is MNHEY, CDR2 SVGAGI. CDR3 sequence (DNA): TGTGCCAGCAGGACTAAGGTGTTCTCCTACGAGCAGTACTTC. Amino acid sequence: CASRTKVFSYEQYF.

The genes are TRBV18 and TRBJ1-5; maybe TRBD1 (6 bases). V was trimmed by 2 bases and J by 0 bases, leaving 11 bases between them. Germline lookup yields CDR1 KGHSH and CDR2 LQKENI. The CDR3 spans 16 residues. This CDR3 reads CASSPSGTISNQPQHF. The CDR3 region has the DNA TGTGCCAGCTCACCATCCGGGACAATTAGCAATCAGCCCCAGCATTTT. Full variable domain (rest looked up from reference TRBV18 and TRBJ1-5): NAGVMQNPRHLVRRRGQEARLRCSPMKGHSHVYWYRQLPEEGLKFMVYLQKENIIDESGMPKERFSAEFPKEGPSILRIQQVVRGDSAAYFCASSPSGTISNQPQHFGDGTRLSIL.

In its sample, this clone was seen a few times. The chain couples TRBV5-1 to TRBJ2-2, with D possibly TRBD1 on 6 matching bases. The CDR3 sequence is 13 residues long. Germline V CDR1 and CDR2: SGHRS, YFSETQ. V was cut by 2 bases and J by 6 bases, with 8 bases left in between. CDR3 sequence reads: CASSFGQPGELFF. In DNA, the CDR3 is TGCGCCAGCAGCTTTGGACAGCCCGGGGAGCTGTTTTTT.

The rearrangement uses TRBV2 and TRBJ1-1, with a possible D match to TRBD1 (5 bases). Between the trimmed V and J ends, which lost 7 bases and 6 bases, there was a span of 21 bases. The length of the CDR3 is 15 residues. Germline V lookup: CDR1 SNHLY, CDR2 FYNNEI. This chain's CDR3 is CASTPEAGLRSEAFF. CDR3 bases: TGTGCCAGCACCCCAGAGGCAGGGCTTAGGTCTGAAGCTTTCTTT.

The rearrangement joins TRBV28 to TRBJ2-1; 11 nucleotides line up with TRBD2. Germline CDR1 and CDR2: MDHEN and SYDVKM. V was clipped by 4 bases and J by 4 bases; unmatched bases: 6. This CDR3 region has 16 residues. DNA of the CDR3: TGTGCCAGCAGTTCCCGACTAGCGGGGCGATACAATGAGCAGTTCTTC. Protein: CASSSRLAGRYNEQFF.

The chain links TRBV5-1 to TRBJ2-5; 7 positions agree with TRBD2. V lost 2 bases, J lost 2 bases, and 3 bases stayed unmatched. Germline CDR1 SGHRS, CDR2 YFSETQ. CDR3 size: 14 residues. In nucleotides, the CDR3 is TGCGCCAGCAGCTTCCTAGCGGAGCAAGAGACCCAGTACTTC. Translating gives CASSFLAEQETQYF. The full variable domain, its missing parts supplied by reference TRBV5-1 and TRBJ2-5, is KAGVTQTPRYLIKTRGQQVTLSCSPISGHRSVSWYQQTPGQGLQFLFEYFSETQRNKGNFPGRFSGRQFSNSRSEMNVSTLELGDSALYLCASSFLAEQETQYFGPGTRLLVL.

The chain uses TRBV18 and TRBJ1-6, with TRBD1 as a possible D gene (5 bases). The germline V gene encodes CDR1 KGHSH and CDR2 LQKENI. Trimming took 6 bases from V and 8 from J, leaving 17 bases between them. The CDR3 has 15 amino acids. The CDR3 DNA reads TGTGCCAGCTCGCTTGGGTCGGAGGGGTATTCACCCCTCCACTTT. Amino acids: CASSLGSEGYSPLHF.

The V gene is TRBV2, the J gene TRBJ1-2; tentatively, D is TRBD1 (6 bases). This CDR3 comprises 15 residues. V lost 0 bases to trimming and J lost 2 bases, with 10 bases between them. Germline CDR1 reads SNHLY; CDR2 reads FYNNEI. DNA for the CDR3: TGTGCCAGCAGTGAAGCGCTCGGACAGAACTATGGCTACACCTTC. It is translated as CASSEALGQNYGYTF.

The rearrangement links TRBV9 to TRBJ1-2; no clear D gene. V was cut by 3 bases and J by 3 bases, with 15 bases left in between. Germline V lookup: CDR1 SGDLS, CDR2 YYNGEE. The CDR3 contains 15 residues. The CDR3 DNA is TGTGCCAGCAGCGGGGATCCCAACGGGGACTATGGCTACACCTTC. This gives the protein CASSGDPNGDYGYTF. The full variable domain, with the rest looked up from reference TRBV9 and TRBJ1-2, is DSGVTQTPKHLITATGQRVTLRCSPRSGDLSVYWYQQSLDQGLQFLIQYYNGEERAKGNILERFSAQQFPDLHSELNLSSLELGDSALYFCASSGDPNGDYGYTFGSGTRLTVV.

This rearrangement joins TRBV30 to TRBJ2-5, with D possibly TRBD2 on 6 matching bases. Germline V CDR1 and CDR2: GTSNPN, SVGIG (reference sequence). Trimming shortened V by 0 bases and J by 2 bases, and 13 bases separated the two germline ends. The length of the CDR3 is 15 residues. The CDR3 is CAWSVHGGPQETQYF. The CDR3 nucleotides are TGTGCCTGGAGTGTCCACGGGGGACCACAAGAGACCCAGTACTTC.

V gene TRBV7-9 combines with J gene TRBJ2-7; TRBD1 is a possible D gene (6 bases). CDR1 is SEHNR, CDR2 FQNEAQ, per germline (reference sequence). This CDR3 region has 14 residues. Trimming removed 1 base from V and 2 bases from J, with 9 bases in between. The DNA for the CDR3 is TGTGCCAGCAGCTTAGACAGGGCAACCTACGAGCAGTACTTC. Amino acid sequence: CASSLDRATYEQYF.

The chain combines TRBV5-1 with TRBJ1-4; no clear D gene. The CDR3 covers 16 residues. V shed 4 bases and J shed 7 bases, with 20 bases lying between them. Germline V gene sequence: CDR1 SGHRS, CDR2 YFSETQ. This CDR3 is CASSAVNSPSGEKLFF. CDR3 nucleotides: TGCGCCAGCAGCGCGGTAAATAGCCCATCGGGTGAAAAACTGTTTTTT.